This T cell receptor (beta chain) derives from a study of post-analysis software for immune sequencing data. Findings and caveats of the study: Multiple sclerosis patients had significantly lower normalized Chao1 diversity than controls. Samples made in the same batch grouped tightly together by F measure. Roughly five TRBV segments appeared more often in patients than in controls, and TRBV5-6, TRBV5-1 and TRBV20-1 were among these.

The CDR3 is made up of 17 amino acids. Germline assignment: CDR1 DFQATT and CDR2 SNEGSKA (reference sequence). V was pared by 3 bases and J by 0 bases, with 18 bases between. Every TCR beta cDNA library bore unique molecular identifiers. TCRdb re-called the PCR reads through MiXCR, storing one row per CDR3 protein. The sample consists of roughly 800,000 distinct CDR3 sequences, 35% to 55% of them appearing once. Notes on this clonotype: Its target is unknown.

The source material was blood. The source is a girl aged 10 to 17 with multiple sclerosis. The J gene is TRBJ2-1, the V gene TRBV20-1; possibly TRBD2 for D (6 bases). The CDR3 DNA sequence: TGCAGTGCTAGGCCCCTTCGGGGGTCGAGCTCCTACAATGAGCAGTTCTTC. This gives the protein CSARPLRGSSSYNEQFF.